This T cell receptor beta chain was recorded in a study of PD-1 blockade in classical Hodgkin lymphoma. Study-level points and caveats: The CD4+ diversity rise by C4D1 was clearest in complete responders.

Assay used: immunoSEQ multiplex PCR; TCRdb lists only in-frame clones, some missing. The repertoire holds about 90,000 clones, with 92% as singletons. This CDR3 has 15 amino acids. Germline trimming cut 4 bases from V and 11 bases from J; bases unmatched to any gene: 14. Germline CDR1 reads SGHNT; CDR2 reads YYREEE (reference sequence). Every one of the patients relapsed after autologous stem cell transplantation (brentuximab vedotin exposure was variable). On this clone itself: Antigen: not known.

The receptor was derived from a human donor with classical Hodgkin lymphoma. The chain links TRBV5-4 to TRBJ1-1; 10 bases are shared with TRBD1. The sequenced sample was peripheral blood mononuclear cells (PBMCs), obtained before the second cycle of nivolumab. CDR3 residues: CASSEGQGEIGSAFF. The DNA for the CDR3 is TGTGCCAGCAGCGAAGGACAGGGGGAGATCGGAAGTGCTTTCTTT.